This T cell receptor beta chain was retrieved from a study of CD8 T cells in Susac syndrome. For the study at large: When blood was drawn, the patients with Susac syndrome were therapy-naive, on corticosteroids, or on intravenous immunoglobulin alone.

Random hexamers were used to reverse transcribe an amount of about 0.45 to 1 ug RNA. TCR beta CDR3 was amplified by immunoSEQ multiplex PCR. This amplification extended across 54 Vbeta and 13 Jbeta segments. Via MiXCR, TCRdb re-called the immunoSEQ multiplex PCR reads, giving one row per CDR3 protein. The sample carries under 150,000 distinct CDR3 sequences, 95% recorded once. Negative isolation was used for CD8+ and CD4+ T cells and FACS enrichment for TEMRA cells. The CDR3 contains 14 residues. Germline CDR1 MNHEY, CDR2 SMNVEV (reference sequence). V was trimmed by 4 bases and J by 8 bases, leaving 16 bases between them.

The sample was CD4+ T cells from PBMCs. The chain employs TRBV27 and TRBJ2-3; no firm D call. The sequence was obtained from a human donor with Susac syndrome. CDR3 region: CASSSLSTQFTQYF. CDR3 DNA sequence: TGTGCCAGCAGTTCCCTCTCCACCCAATTTACGCAGTATTTT.